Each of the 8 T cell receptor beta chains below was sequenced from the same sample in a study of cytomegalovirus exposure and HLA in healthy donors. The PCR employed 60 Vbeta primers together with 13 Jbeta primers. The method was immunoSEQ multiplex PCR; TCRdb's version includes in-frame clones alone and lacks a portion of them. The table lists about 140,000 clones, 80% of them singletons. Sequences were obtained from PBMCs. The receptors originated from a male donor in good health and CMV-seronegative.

The CDR3 here is CASSMGAGGRTQYF. The CDR3 DNA reads TGTGCCAGTAGTATGGGAGCGGGGGGGAGGACCCAGTACTTC. The V gene is TRBV19, the J gene TRBJ2-5; the match to TRBD2 covers 10 bases. With V trimmed by 3 bases and J by 7 bases, 5 bases remained unmatched. Germline V CDR1 and CDR2: LNHDA, SQIVND (reference sequence). CDR3 length equals 14 residues.

The chain's CDR3 is CASSLSGGGTEAFF. The DNA for the CDR3 is TGTGCCAGCAGTTTATCGGGCGGGGGGACTGAAGCTTTCTTT. The chain carries TRBV27 and TRBJ1-1, with D perhaps TRBD1 (5 bases). This CDR3 has 14 amino acids. V lost 0 bases, J lost 5 bases, and 10 bases lay in between. In germline, CDR1 is MNHEY, CDR2 SMNVEV (reference sequence).

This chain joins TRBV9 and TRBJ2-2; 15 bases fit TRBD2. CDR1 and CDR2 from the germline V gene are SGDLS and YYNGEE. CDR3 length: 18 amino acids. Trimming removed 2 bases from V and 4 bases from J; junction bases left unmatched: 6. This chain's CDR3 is CASSVGLAGGPGTGELFF. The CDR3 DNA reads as TGTGCCAGCAGCGTTGGACTAGCGGGGGGGCCCGGCACCGGGGAGCTGTTTTTT.

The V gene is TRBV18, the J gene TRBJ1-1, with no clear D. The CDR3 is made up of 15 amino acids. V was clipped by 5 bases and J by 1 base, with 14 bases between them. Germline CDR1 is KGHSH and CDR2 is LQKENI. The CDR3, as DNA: TGTGCCAGCTCAGTATCCGAGAACCCGAACACTGAAGCTTTCTTT. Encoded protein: CASSVSENPNTEAFF.

The CDR3 spells CAWTLAGAPPVFF. CDR3 in DNA: TGTGCCTGGACACTAGCGGGGGCCCCCCCGGTGTTCTTC. The chain carries TRBV30 and TRBJ2-1, with 11 positions matching TRBD2. With V trimmed by 4 bases and J by 15 bases, 11 bases remained unmatched. Germline assignment: CDR1 GTSNPN and CDR2 SVGIG (reference sequence). The CDR3 is 13 residues long.

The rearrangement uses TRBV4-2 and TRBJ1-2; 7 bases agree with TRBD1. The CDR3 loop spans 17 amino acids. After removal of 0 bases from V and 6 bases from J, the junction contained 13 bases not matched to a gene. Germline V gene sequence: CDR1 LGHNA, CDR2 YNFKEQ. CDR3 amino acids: CASSQDYLTQGGNGYTF. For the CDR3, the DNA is TGTGCCAGCAGCCAAGACTATCTGACGCAGGGGGGCAATGGCTACACCTTC.

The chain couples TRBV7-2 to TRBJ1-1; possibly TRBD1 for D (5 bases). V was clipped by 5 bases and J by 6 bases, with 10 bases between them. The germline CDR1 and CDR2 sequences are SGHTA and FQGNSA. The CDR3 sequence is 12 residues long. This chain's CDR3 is CASSDRDSEAFF. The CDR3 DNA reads TGTGCCAGCAGCGACCGGGACTCTGAAGCTTTCTTT.

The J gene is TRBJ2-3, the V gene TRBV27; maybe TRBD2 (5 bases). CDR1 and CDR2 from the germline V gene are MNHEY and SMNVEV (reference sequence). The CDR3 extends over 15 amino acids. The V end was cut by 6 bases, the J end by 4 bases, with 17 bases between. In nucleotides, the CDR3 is TGTGCCAGCAGCCGCGGAGAGGGCGGGCCAGATACGCAGTATTTT. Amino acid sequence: CASSRGEGGPDTQYF.